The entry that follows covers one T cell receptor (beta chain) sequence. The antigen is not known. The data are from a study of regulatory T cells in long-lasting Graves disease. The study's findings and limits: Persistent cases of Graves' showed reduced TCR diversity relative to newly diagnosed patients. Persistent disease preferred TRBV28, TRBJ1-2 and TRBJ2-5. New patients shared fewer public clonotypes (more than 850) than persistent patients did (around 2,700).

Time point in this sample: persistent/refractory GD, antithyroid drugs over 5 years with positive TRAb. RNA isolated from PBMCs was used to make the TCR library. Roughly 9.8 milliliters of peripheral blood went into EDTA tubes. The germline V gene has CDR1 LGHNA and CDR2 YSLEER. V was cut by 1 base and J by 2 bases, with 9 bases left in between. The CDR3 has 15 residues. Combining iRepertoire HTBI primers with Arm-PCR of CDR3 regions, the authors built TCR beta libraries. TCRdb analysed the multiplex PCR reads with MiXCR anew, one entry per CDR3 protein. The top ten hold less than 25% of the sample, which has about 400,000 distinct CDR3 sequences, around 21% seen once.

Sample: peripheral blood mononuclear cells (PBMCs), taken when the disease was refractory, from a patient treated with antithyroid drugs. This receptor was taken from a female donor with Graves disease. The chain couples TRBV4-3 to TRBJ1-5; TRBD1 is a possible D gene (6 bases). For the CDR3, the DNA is TGCGCCAGCAGCCAAGGCAGGGGCGGCAATCAGCCCCAGCATTTT. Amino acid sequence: CASSQGRGGNQPQHF.